The 17 T cell receptor beta chains below were found in one sample sequenced in a study of cytomegalovirus exposure and HLA in healthy donors. PCR amplification relied on 60 Vbeta primers (plus 13 Jbeta primers). Produced via immunoSEQ multiplex PCR; TCRdb's table is partial and in-frame only. The sample has some 110,000 clones; roughly 66% are singletons. The sample taken for sequencing was PBMCs. These TCRs come from a woman aged 30 to 39 in good health and CMV-seronegative.

The V and J genes are TRBV25-1 and TRBJ1-4; 11 bases fit TRBD1. Losses at the gene ends were 4 bases for V and 6 bases for J; bases not matched to a gene: 13. The length of the CDR3 is 18 residues. The germline gives CDR1 MGHDK, CDR2 SYGVNS. CDR3 in amino acids: CASSGDGTGGMGYEKLFF. The CDR3 DNA sequence: TGTGCCAGCAGTGGCGACGGGACAGGGGGAATGGGCTATGAAAAACTGTTTTTT.

This clone has only a few counts. The rearrangement uses TRBV13 and TRBJ2-3; 12 bases are shared with TRBD2. The trim removed 3 bases at V and 4 bases at J, leaving 5 bases unmatched. The CDR3 extends over 16 amino acids. Germline assignment: CDR1 PRHDT and CDR2 FYEKMQ (reference sequence). The CDR3, as DNA: TGTGCCAGCAGCTTCCGACTAGCGGGAGCAGCAGATACGCAGTATTTT. Protein: CASSFRLAGAADTQYF.

The J gene is TRBJ1-2, the V gene TRBV20-1; D is ambiguous. Germline values: CDR1 DFQATT, CDR2 SNEGSKA (reference sequence). V gave up 6 bases and J gave up 5 bases, with 4 bases separating them. This CDR3 region has 9 residues. CDR3 protein: CSALYGYTF. CDR3 nucleotides: TGCAGTGCCCTTTATGGCTACACCTTC.

The V call is TRBV5-6, the J call TRBJ2-3; 10 bases align to TRBD2. The CDR3 spans 16 residues. V shed 4 bases and J 4 bases; nucleotides not matched to a gene: 9. Looked up from germline, CDR1 is SGHDT and CDR2 is YYEEEE. This chain's CDR3 is CASSLLLAGDPDTQYF. The CDR3 DNA follows: TGTGCCAGCAGCCTGCTTCTAGCGGGAGACCCAGATACGCAGTATTTT.

The chain employs TRBV7-9 and TRBJ1-4; D is unresolved. Trimming pared 5 bases from V and 7 bases from J, leaving 5 bases between. In germline, CDR1 is SEHNR, CDR2 FQNEAQ (reference sequence). CDR3 length: 11 amino acids. The CDR3 region has the DNA TGTGCCAGCAGCACCGGTGAAAAACTGTTTTTT. This sequence encodes CASSTGEKLFF.

This clone came up a few times. The gene calls are TRBV28 and TRBJ1-1, with D perhaps TRBD1 (5 bases). Germline loops: CDR1 MDHEN, CDR2 SYDVKM. The V end was cut by 4 bases, the J end by 0 bases, with 15 bases between. The CDR3 sequence is 16 residues long. The CDR3: CASSSPMGRMNTEAFF. The CDR3 bases are TGTGCCAGCAGTTCCCCGATGGGGCGCATGAACACTGAAGCTTTCTTT.

This clone was counted a few times. V gene TRBV27 combines with J gene TRBJ1-2; D gene unclear. V dropped 4 bases and J dropped 8 bases, with 14 bases sitting between them. CDR3 size: 13 residues. Germline V gene data show CDR1 as MNHEY and CDR2 as SMNVEV (reference sequence). The CDR3 DNA is TGTGCCAGCAGTTCGGTTCCCCCATCCGGCTACACCTTC. Protein product: CASSSVPPSGYTF.

This clone was picked up one time. The J gene is TRBJ1-5, the V gene TRBV2, with unresolved D. The germline gives CDR1 SNHLY, CDR2 FYNNEI. This CDR3 spans 15 amino acids. The V gene lost 2 bases and the J gene lost 7 bases, with 15 bases spanning the gap. The CDR3 here is CASSEPRWKAQPQHF. The DNA for the CDR3 is TGTGCCAGCAGTGAACCCAGGTGGAAGGCCCAGCCCCAGCATTTT.

J is TRBJ1-4 and V is TRBV7-6; unclear D gene. V gave up 4 bases and J gave up 4 bases, with 13 bases separating them. The CDR3 totals 15 residues. Per germline, CDR1 SGHVS and CDR2 FNYEAQ. CDR3 in DNA: TGTGCCAGCAGCTATAACGCGGTCTTTAATGAAAAACTGTTTTTT. Translated, it gives CASSYNAVFNEKLFF.

V gene TRBV11-3 combines with J gene TRBJ2-5, with 9 bases identical to TRBD2. Germline V gene data show CDR1 as SGHNT and CDR2 as YENEEA. CDR3 length equals 15 residues. After removal of 3 bases from V and 6 bases from J, the junction contained 8 bases not matched to a gene. The CDR3 spells CASSLIAGERKTQYF. CDR3 nucleotides: TGTGCCAGCAGCTTGATAGCGGGAGAAAGAAAGACCCAGTACTTC. The full variable domain, completed using reference TRBV11-3 and TRBJ2-5, is EAGVVQSPRYKIIEKKQPVAFWCNPISGHNTLYWYLQNLGQGPELLIRYENEEAVDDSQLPKDRFSAERLKGVDSTLKIQPAELGDSAVYLCASSLIAGERKTQYFGPGTRLLVL.

The chain recombines TRBV5-1 with TRBJ1-2; possible D gene TRBD1, 6 bases. The CDR3 is made up of 14 amino acids. Germline V gene data show CDR1 as SGHRS and CDR2 as YFSETQ. V lost 4 bases to trimming and J lost 2 bases, with 12 bases between them. CDR3 sequence: CASSEGHGNYGYTF. The CDR3 bases are TGCGCCAGCAGCGAGGGACACGGAAACTATGGCTACACCTTC.

Written as DNA, the CDR3 is TGCAGCGTTTCAAGACAGGGGGCCCCTAATGAAAAACTGTTTTTT. Protein product: CSVSRQGAPNEKLFF. The chain links TRBV29-1 to TRBJ1-4; 10 bases are shared with TRBD1. From germline, CDR1 is SQVTM and CDR2 ANQGSEA. The CDR3 length is 15 residues. Trimming at V came to 5 bases and at J to 3 bases, leaving 6 bases not matched to a gene.

The chain recombines TRBV28 with TRBJ2-1; 8 nucleotides match TRBD1. Germline CDR1 is MDHEN and CDR2 is SYDVKM. The trim removed 8 bases at V and 4 bases at J, leaving 7 bases unmatched. The CDR3 is 14 amino acids. The CDR3 DNA follows: TGTGCCAGCTCGGGTCAGGGGGCGTACAATGAGCAGTTCTTC. This translates into CASSGQGAYNEQFF.

The chain recombines TRBV20-1 with TRBJ2-1; D gene uncertain. The CDR3 has 10 residues. The germline gives CDR1 DFQATT, CDR2 SNEGSKA (reference sequence). The germline V and J ends were trimmed by 2 bases and 8 bases, with 4 bases remaining between them. CDR3 residues: CSARQDEQFF. CDR3 DNA: TGCAGTGCTAGACAGGATGAGCAGTTCTTC.

V gene TRBV9 combines with J gene TRBJ2-1; tentatively, D is TRBD2 (6 bases). Trimming removed 4 bases from V and 4 bases from J, with 24 bases in between. Germline CDR1 SGDLS, CDR2 YYNGEE. The CDR3 extends over 18 amino acids. In nucleotides, the CDR3 is TGTGCCAGCAGCCCACGGGTGGAGCGGGCTACCACATACAATGAGCAGTTCTTC. Translation gives CASSPRVERATTYNEQFF.

CDR3: CASSLLRITDTQYF. The CDR3 DNA is TGTGCCAGCAGCTTACTCAGGATCACAGATACGCAGTATTTT. This chain joins TRBV7-6 and TRBJ2-3; D gene ambiguous. The ends were cut back, 2 bases at V and 2 bases at J, with 8 bases in the middle. Germline lookup yields CDR1 SGHVS and CDR2 FNYEAQ. This CDR3 is built from 14 residues.

Details on this clone: The sample carries other DNA sequences with the same CDR3. The chain couples TRBV5-4 to TRBJ1-2; possible D gene TRBD1, 6 bases. There are 13 residues in the CDR3. Germline CDR1 SGHNT, CDR2 YYREEE (reference sequence). V lost 4 bases and J 3 bases, leaving 10 bases between the germline ends. The CDR3 DNA follows: TGTGCCAGCAGCCTCGAGGGGGACTATGGCTACACCTTC. This encodes CASSLEGDYGYTF.